The clone carrying this T cell receptor (beta chain) was seen repeatedly, ten times or more. Its antigen is as yet unknown. The time point is: patch test 2, 6 weeks after DPC sensitization. The treatment here: therapeutic diphenylcyclopropenone sensitization with weekly scalp DPC. The donor pool consisted of alopecia patients aged 18 to 70 years, considered suitable for DPC. The sample originates from a study of human T cells and chemical hapten exposure. Study observations and caveats: Counts of TCRs above 1 in 1000 frequency stayed unchanged with DPC sensitization.

One entry per CDR3 protein, called by TCRdb with MiXCR from the RACE reads. In the table there are roughly 120,000 distinct CDR3 sequences, roughly a tenth of which are singletons. This CDR3 comprises 13 residues. Germline V gene lookup returns CDR1 MDHEN and CDR2 SYDVKM. The germline V and J ends were trimmed by 3 bases and 5 bases, with 10 bases remaining between them. The rearrangement joins TRBV28 to TRBJ1-1; no firm D call. This clonotype was sampled from a woman in her thirties or forties with alopecia areata. Some clones in this sample may be carry-over from other donors' samples. The specimen comprised whole blood, sampled in connection with sensitization to the hapten diphenylcyclopropenone (DPC). This chain's CDR3 is CASSFGGWTEAFF. The CDR3 DNA follows: TGTGCCAGCAGTTTCGGTGGATGGACTGAAGCTTTCTTT. The variable domain in full, with the rest retrieved from reference TRBV28 and TRBJ1-1, is DVKVTQSSRYLVKRTGEKVFLECVQDMDHENMFWYRQDPGLGLRLIYFSYDVKMKEKGDIPEGYSVSREKKERFSLILESASTNQTSMYLCASSFGGWTEAFFGQGTRLTVV.